This T cell receptor (beta chain) was documented in a study of immune evolution from preneoplasia to lung adenocarcinoma. Comments on this clone: Antigen unknown.

Whole-study results and caveats: Normal lung had the highest top T cell clone frequencies.

Here immunoSEQ multiplex PCR was the method, and the copy in TCRdb shows in-frame clones only, minus some. The sample records more than 2,000 clones, roughly 84% being singletons. Germline assignment: CDR1 SGDLS and CDR2 YYNGEE. This CDR3 has 18 amino acids. V was trimmed by 1 base and J by 2 bases, leaving 16 bases between them. Material: FFPE lung adenocarcinoma in situ tissue. The V and J genes are TRBV9 and TRBJ2-6, with no clear D. The receptor comes from a person aged 60-79 years with lung adenocarcinoma. CDR3 sequence reads: CASSVRLDVLPGANVLTF. In DNA form, the CDR3 reads TGTGCCAGCAGCGTACGATTGGATGTTTTACCTGGGGCCAACGTCCTGACTTTC.